The 5 T cell receptor beta chains below all came from one sample that was sequenced in a study of T cell repertoires in cytomegalovirus infection. Using its own MiXCR run on the reads, TCRdb lists one record per CDR3 protein. This table has about 310,000 distinct CDR3 sequences, roughly 9.3% appearing once. Sequencing used PBMCs. The source of these receptors is a human donor in good health (CMV status not recorded). Some clones in this sample may be carry-over from other donors' samples.

This chain links TRBV7-9 with TRBJ2-3; 8 nucleotides match TRBD1. The CDR3 length is 15 residues. The V gene end was trimmed by 2 bases and the J gene end by 2 bases; junction bases not matched to a gene: 3. In germline, CDR1 is SEHNR, CDR2 FQNEAQ (reference sequence). The CDR3, as DNA: TGTGCCAGCAGCTTACGGACAGGGCCCACAGATACGCAGTATTTT. This codes for CASSLRTGPTDTQYF.

This clonotype occurred a few times. This chain links TRBV28 with TRBJ2-2, with TRBD2 as a possible D gene (5 bases). CDR1 MDHEN and CDR2 SYDVKM come from the germline V gene. CDR3 length: 15 amino acids. The V and J ends lost 5 bases and 4 bases respectively, with 14 bases between them. The CDR3 coding sequence is TGTGCCAGCAGTGCCACTAGTCAGCCCACCGGGGAGCTGTTTTTT. Amino acid sequence: CASSATSQPTGELFF.

This clonotype has a count of ten or more. This chain uses TRBV7-8 with TRBJ2-1, with TRBD1 as a possible D gene (6 bases). Germline V lookup: CDR1 SGHVS, CDR2 FQNEAQ. The V end lost 5 bases, the J end lost 3 bases, and 14 bases lay between the germline ends. The CDR3 runs to 15 residues. In DNA, the CDR3 is TGTGCCAGCAGCAGGGCCTGGGACAACTACAATGAGCAGTTCTTC. Its translation is CASSRAWDNYNEQFF.

This clonotype showed up many times. The chain uses TRBV7-6 and TRBJ2-3; TRBD1 matches 7 bases. The CDR3 extends over 14 amino acids. Germline V lookup: CDR1 SGHVS, CDR2 FNYEAQ. V gave up 1 base and J gave up 6 bases; unmatched junction bases: 4. Written as DNA, the CDR3 is TGTGCCAGCAGCTTAGACAGGGGTTCGGATACGCAGTATTTT. Its translation: CASSLDRGSDTQYF.

The chain joins TRBV2 to TRBJ2-7, with 10 positions matching TRBD1. The CDR3 loop spans 14 amino acids. V trimming: 6 bases; J trimming: 4 bases; junction bases outside the gene matches: 6. Germline CDR1 reads SNHLY; CDR2 reads FYNNEI. In DNA, the CDR3 is TGTGCCAGCAGCCGACAGGGGGCGTTTTACGAGCAGTACTTC. This encodes CASSRQGAFYEQYF.